Below are 9 T cell receptor beta chains sequenced from a single sample in a study of memory CD4+ T cells and cytomegalovirus serostatus. Single viable CD3+CD4+CD8-CD45RO+ cells were sorted as the memory CD4+ T cells. TCRdb's table, derived via immunoSEQ multiplex PCR, lists solely in-frame clones and lacks some. In the table there are about 96,000 clones, 80% of which are singletons. Material for sequencing was memory CD4+ T cells from blood. The origin of the receptors is an adult in good health and CMV-seropositive.

The rearrangement links TRBV28 to TRBJ1-5; 9 bases are shared with TRBD1. V shed 6 bases, J shed 2 bases, and the junction held 8 bases outside the gene matches. The CDR3 has 16 amino acids. Germline values: CDR1 MDHEN, CDR2 SYDVKM. The DNA for the CDR3 is TGTGCCAGCAGCCCCCTCCGGACAGGGGGCAATCAGCCCCAGCATTTT. This encodes CASSPLRTGGNQPQHF.

This sequence joins TRBV5-1 and TRBJ2-5, with D perhaps TRBD2 (5 bases). This CDR3 spans 15 amino acids. V was pared by 2 bases and J by 1 base, with 12 bases between. Looked up from germline, CDR1 is SGHRS and CDR2 is YFSETQ. CDR3: CASSLGADLQETQYF. CDR3 coding DNA: TGCGCCAGCAGCTTAGGAGCGGACCTCCAAGAGACCCAGTACTTC.

This clone occurred a few times. This chain connects TRBV7-2 to TRBJ2-7; D gene ambiguous. Germline assignment: CDR1 SGHTA and CDR2 FQGNSA. The V end was cut by 2 bases, the J end by 7 bases, with 9 bases between. This CDR3 is built from 12 residues. CDR3: CASSLTFLEQYF. CDR3 in DNA: TGTGCCAGCAGCTTAACCTTTCTGGAGCAGTACTTC.

This clone appeared many times. The V gene is TRBV5-1, the J gene TRBJ2-1, with 7 nucleotides matching TRBD1. Looked up from germline, CDR1 is SGHRS and CDR2 is YFSETQ. Trimming cost V 3 bases and J 7 bases; bases outside gene matches: 4. CDR3 length: 13 amino acids. The CDR3 coding sequence is TGCGCCAGCAGCTCATTACAGGGGAATGAGCAGTTCTTC. This sequence encodes CASSSLQGNEQFF.

The V call is TRBV28, the J call TRBJ1-5; D remains ambiguous. V dropped 3 bases and J dropped 6 bases, with 15 bases sitting between them. The CDR3 has 15 amino acids. Germline assignment: CDR1 MDHEN and CDR2 SYDVKM. The CDR3 DNA reads TGTGCCAGCAGTTTGGGCAGCCGTTTAGGTCAGCCCCAGCATTTT. Translating gives CASSLGSRLGQPQHF.

The genes are TRBV19 and TRBJ2-1, with 9 positions matching TRBD1. Germline V gene lookup returns CDR1 LNHDA and CDR2 SQIVND (reference sequence). The CDR3 loop spans 15 amino acids. Germline trimming cut 5 bases from V and 2 bases from J; bases unmatched to any gene: 4. Here the CDR3 reads CASSPRQGAYNEQFF. In DNA form, the CDR3 reads TGTGCCAGTAGTCCAAGACAGGGGGCCTACAATGAGCAGTTCTTC.

The chain carries TRBV2 and TRBJ2-1; 11 bases line up with TRBD2. Germline V gene sequence: CDR1 SNHLY, CDR2 FYNNEI. This CDR3 contains 16 residues. The trim removed 6 bases at V and 2 bases at J, leaving 6 bases unmatched. The CDR3 bases are TGTGCCAGCAGGACCGGGACTAGCGGTCCCTACAATGAGCAGTTCTTC. It translates to CASRTGTSGPYNEQFF.

The rearrangement uses TRBV28 and TRBJ1-1; D is unclear. Trimming shortened V by 8 bases and J by 0 bases, and 10 bases separated the two germline ends. The CDR3 runs to 13 residues. Germline CDR1 reads MDHEN; CDR2 reads SYDVKM. The CDR3: CASLGFLNTEAFF. The CDR3 DNA is TGTGCCAGCTTGGGTTTTCTGAACACTGAAGCTTTCTTT.

The chain links TRBV6-5 to TRBJ2-7; 8 bases are shared with TRBD2. The germline V gene has CDR1 MNHEY and CDR2 SVGAGI. The CDR3 contains 16 residues. V lost 1 base, J lost 4 bases, and 9 bases stayed unmatched. This chain's CDR3 is CASSYYPPGLGYEQYF. CDR3 nucleotide sequence: TGTGCCAGCAGTTACTACCCACCGGGACTAGGTTACGAGCAGTACTTC.